This TCR beta chain was captured in a study of blood T cell repertoires in COVID-19. In the study overall: Samples representing acute and convalescent COVID-19 were sourced from the United States, Italy and Spain. PBMCs, B-cell-depleted T cells, or T cells provided the cDNA or gDNA that made up the material.

This clone was picked up one time. Trimming removed 0 bases at V and 4 bases at J, with 13 bases between. This CDR3 has 15 amino acids. Germline V CDR1 and CDR2: SGHKS, YYEKEE (reference sequence). As handled by the study authors: For nucleated cells, counts were estimated from reference gene primer amplification. Profiled with immunoSEQ multiplex PCR; TCRdb holds only in-frame clones, not every one. D and trimming come from the DNA, and the V and J calls and clone size come from that table. The sample has over 150,000 clones, roughly nine tenths seen once. V is TRBV5-5 and J is TRBJ1-2; D may be TRBD1 (6 bases). Sequenced sample: peripheral blood. The TCR originated in a man between 65 and 85 years old with active or convalescent COVID-19. As DNA, the CDR3 is TGTGCCAGCAGCTTGGGCCCACAGGGTGGCTATGGCTACACCTTC. Protein: CASSLGPQGGYGYTF.